This T cell receptor (beta chain) is drawn from a study of shared clonotypes between healthy human individuals. About this clone itself: No antigen is known for it.

For sorted subsets, approximately 0.2 ug DNA per replicate equaled 30,000 or so T cell genomes. Profiled with immunoSEQ multiplex PCR; TCRdb holds only in-frame clones, not every one. In the table there are about 2.1 million clones, around 93% of which are singletons. Germline V gives CDR1 LGHNA, CDR2 YSLEER. Trimming stripped 5 bases from V and 6 bases from J, with 19 bases between. The CDR3 length is 15 residues. Terminally differentiated effector memory CD45RA+ cells were excluded by CCR7 positive selection of CD45RO-negative cells. Overall study findings and caveats: Memory subsets had estimated richness that was generally smaller than that of naive subsets.

V is TRBV4-3 and J is TRBJ1-2, with a weak D call TRBD1 (5 bases). The sample was naive CD8+ T cells from PBMCs. The TCR sequence derives from a man aged 18 to 30 in good health. Some clones in this sample may be carry-over from other donors' samples. CDR3 amino acids: CASSGSRVFTDGYTF. The DNA of the CDR3 is TGCGCCAGCAGCGGAAGCAGGGTATTTACAGATGGCTACACCTTC.